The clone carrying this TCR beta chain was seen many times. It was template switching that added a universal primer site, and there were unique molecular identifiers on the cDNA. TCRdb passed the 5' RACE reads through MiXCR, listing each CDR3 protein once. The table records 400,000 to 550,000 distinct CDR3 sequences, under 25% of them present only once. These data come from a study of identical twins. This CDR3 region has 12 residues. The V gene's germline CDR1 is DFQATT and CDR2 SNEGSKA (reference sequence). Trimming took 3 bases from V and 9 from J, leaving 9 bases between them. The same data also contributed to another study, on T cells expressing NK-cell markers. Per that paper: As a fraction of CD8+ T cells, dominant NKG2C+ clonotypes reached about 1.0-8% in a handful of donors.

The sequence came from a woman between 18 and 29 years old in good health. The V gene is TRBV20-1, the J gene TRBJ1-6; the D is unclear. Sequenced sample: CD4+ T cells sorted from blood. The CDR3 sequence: CSARGQGSPLHF. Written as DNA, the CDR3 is TGCAGTGCTAGGGGTCAAGGTTCACCCCTCCACTTT.